This T cell receptor beta chain came from a study of CXCR3-negative and CXCR3-positive naive CD8 T cells. Overall study findings and caveats: Comparison of naive cells showed more hydrophobic TRB CDR3s in CXCR3-positive than in CXCR3-negative naive cells. Partial loss of CXCR3 expression followed cryopreservation; most assays used fresh PBMCs. Researchers reported similar TRBV-TRBJ usage in naive CXCR3-negative and CXCR3-positive cells, though memory differed.

Via 5' RACE with UMI labels, TRB cDNA libraries were prepared. TCRdb reprocessed the 5' RACE reads and keeps a single row for each CDR3 protein, giving no DNA. The table lists over 100,000 distinct CDR3 sequences. Of note for this clonotype: Its antigen is as yet unknown.

A CD45RO-CCR7+CD27+CD95- profile was what naive CD8+ T cells displayed. This TCR was sampled from a human donor in good health. Some clones in this sample may be carry-over from other donors' samples. The sequenced sample was naive CXCR3- CD8+ T cells from blood. Indicated subset: CD45RO-CCR7+CD27+CD95- naive CD8+ T cells lacking CXCR3 (TNR3-).

The CDR3: CASSIRDSNQPQHF. The chain joins TRBV19 to TRBJ1-5; TCRdb's D call of TRBD1 is untestable without DNA. Germline V lookup: CDR1 LNHDA, CDR2 SQIVND (reference sequence). The CDR3 runs to 14 residues.